This T cell receptor beta chain came from a study of cytomegalovirus exposure and HLA in healthy donors. Study results and limitations: Specificity of a few CMV-associated chains for CMV antigens was verified in vitro. In a later analysis, DRB1 alleles had the most associated TCRs; HLA-C alleles the fewest. Reports state that TCR beta sequences accurately predicted most subjects' HLA-A and HLA-B alleles.

In germline, CDR1 is SGHNT, CDR2 YYREEE (reference sequence). The CDR3 is 12 amino acids. V lost 1 base, J lost 6 bases, and 8 bases lay in between. PCR was performed using 60 Vbeta and 13 Jbeta primers. TCRdb's table, derived via immunoSEQ multiplex PCR, lists solely in-frame clones and lacks some. The table lists 150,000 or so clones, over 60% of them singletons. Regarding this clone: Antigen: not known.

J is TRBJ2-7 and V is TRBV5-4; tentative D call: TRBD1 (6 bases). Sequenced: PBMCs. This clonotype was obtained from a young woman in good health and CMV-seronegative. DNA of the CDR3: TGTGCCAGCAGCTTGATCAGGGGCGAGCAGTACTTC. It encodes CASSLIRGEQYF.